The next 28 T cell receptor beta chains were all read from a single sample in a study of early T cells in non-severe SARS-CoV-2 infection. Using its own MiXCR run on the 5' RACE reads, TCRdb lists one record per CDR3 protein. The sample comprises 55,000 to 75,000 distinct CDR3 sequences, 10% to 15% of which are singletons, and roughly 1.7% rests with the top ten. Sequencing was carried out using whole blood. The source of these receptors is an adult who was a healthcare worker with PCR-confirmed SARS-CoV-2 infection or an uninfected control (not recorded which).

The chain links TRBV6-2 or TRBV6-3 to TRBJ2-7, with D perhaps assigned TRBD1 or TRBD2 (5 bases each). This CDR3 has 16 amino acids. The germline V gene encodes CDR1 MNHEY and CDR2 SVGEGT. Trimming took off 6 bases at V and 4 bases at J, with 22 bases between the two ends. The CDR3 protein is CASSHHRGALEYEQYF. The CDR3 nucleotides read TGTGCCAGCAGCCATCACCGAGGGGCTTTAGAGTACGAGCAGTACTTC.

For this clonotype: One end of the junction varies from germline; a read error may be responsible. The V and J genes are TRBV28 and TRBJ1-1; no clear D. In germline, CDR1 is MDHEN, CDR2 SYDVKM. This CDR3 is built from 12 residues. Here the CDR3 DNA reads TGTGTCAGCAGCGTAGGACGGTATGAAGCTTTCTTT. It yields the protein CVSSVGRYEAFF.

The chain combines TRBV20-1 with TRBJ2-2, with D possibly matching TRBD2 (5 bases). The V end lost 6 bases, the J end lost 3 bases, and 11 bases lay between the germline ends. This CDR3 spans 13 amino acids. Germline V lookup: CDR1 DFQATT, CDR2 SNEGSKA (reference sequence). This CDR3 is CSAVSGDTGELFF. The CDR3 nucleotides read TGCAGTGCCGTCAGCGGCGACACCGGGGAGCTGTTTTTT.

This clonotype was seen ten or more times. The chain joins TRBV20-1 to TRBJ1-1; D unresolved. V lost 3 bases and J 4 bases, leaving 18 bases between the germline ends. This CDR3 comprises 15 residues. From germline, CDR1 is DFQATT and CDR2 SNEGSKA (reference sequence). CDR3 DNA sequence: TGCAGTGCTAGTTCCCCCCGGGGAGTCAGCACTGAAGCTTTCTTT. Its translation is CSASSPRGVSTEAFF.

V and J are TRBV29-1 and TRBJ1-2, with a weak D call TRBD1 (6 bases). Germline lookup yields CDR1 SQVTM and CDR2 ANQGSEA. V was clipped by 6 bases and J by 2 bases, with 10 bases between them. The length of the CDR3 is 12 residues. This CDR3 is CSVAGQNYGYTF. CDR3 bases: TGCAGCGTGGCCGGACAGAACTATGGCTACACCTTC.

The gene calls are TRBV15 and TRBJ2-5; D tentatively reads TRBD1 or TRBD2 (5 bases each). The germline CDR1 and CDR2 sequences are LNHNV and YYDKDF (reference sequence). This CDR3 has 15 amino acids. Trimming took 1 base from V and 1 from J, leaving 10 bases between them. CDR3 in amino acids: CATSRGGQGQETQYF. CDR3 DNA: TGTGCCACCAGCAGAGGAGGGCAGGGCCAAGAGACCCAGTACTTC.

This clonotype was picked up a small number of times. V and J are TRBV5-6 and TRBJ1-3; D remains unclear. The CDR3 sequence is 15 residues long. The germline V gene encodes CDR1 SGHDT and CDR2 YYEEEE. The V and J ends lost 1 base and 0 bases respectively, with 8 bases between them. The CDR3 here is CASSLPTGSGNTIYF. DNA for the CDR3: TGTGCCAGCAGCTTGCCGACCGGCTCTGGAAACACCATATATTTT.

CDR3 DNA sequence: TGTGCCAGCACCCAGGACAGGGATGAAAAACTGTTTTTT. Residues: CASTQDRDEKLFF. V is TRBV12-3 or TRBV12-4 and J is TRBJ1-4; TRBD1 aligns across 8 bases. This CDR3 spans 13 amino acids. V lost 7 bases to trimming and J lost 6 bases; unmatched junction nucleotides: 4.

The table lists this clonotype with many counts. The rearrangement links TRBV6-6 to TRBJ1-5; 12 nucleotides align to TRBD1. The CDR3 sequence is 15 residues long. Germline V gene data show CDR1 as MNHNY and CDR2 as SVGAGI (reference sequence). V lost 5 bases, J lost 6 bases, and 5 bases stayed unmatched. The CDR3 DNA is TGTGCCAGCAGTGGGGGACAGGGGGCCGGTCAGCCCCAGCATTTT. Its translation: CASSGGQGAGQPQHF.

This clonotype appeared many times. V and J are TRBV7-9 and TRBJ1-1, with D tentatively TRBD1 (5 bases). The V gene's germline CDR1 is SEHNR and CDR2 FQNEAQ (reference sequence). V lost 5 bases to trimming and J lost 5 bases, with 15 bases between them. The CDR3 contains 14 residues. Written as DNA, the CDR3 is TGTGCCAGCAGCAGAGAGGGGAGGAAGACTGAAGCTTTCTTT. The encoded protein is CASSREGRKTEAFF.

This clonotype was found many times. The CDR3 bases are TGTGCCAGCAGCTTACTGGGACAGGGAGCCTATGGCTACACCTTC. Translated, it gives CASSLLGQGAYGYTF. This chain uses TRBV7-8 with TRBJ1-2, with 9 positions matching TRBD1. The V and J ends lost 2 bases and 4 bases, in that order; junction bases with no gene match: 5. Germline loops: CDR1 SGHVS, CDR2 FQNEAQ. The CDR3 covers 15 residues.

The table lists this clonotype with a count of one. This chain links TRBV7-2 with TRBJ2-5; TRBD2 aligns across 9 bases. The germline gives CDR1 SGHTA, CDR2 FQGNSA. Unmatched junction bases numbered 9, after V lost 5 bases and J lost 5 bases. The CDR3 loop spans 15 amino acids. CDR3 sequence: CASSPGTSLRETQYF. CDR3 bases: TGTGCCAGCAGCCCCGGGACTAGCTTGCGTGAGACCCAGTACTTC.

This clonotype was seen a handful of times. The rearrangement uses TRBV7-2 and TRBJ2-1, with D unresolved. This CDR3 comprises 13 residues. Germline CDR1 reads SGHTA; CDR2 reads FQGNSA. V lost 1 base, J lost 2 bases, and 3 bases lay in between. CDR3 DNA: TGTGCCAGCAGCTTAGTTACCTACAATGAGCAGTTCTTC. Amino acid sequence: CASSLVTYNEQFF.

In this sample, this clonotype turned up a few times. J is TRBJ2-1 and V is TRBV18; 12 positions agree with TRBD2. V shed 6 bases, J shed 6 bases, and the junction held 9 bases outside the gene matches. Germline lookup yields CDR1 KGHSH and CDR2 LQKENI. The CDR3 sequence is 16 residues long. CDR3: CASSLTSGGPRNEQFF. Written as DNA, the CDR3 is TGTGCCAGCTCCCTGACTAGCGGGGGCCCTCGCAATGAGCAGTTCTTC.

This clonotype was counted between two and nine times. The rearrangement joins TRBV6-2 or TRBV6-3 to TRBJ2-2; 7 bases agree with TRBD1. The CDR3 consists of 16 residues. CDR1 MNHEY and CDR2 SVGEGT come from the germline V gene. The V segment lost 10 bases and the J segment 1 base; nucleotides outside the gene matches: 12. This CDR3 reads CATKISGQQNTGELFF. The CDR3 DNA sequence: TGTGCCACCAAAATATCGGGACAGCAGAACACCGGGGAGCTGTTTTTT.

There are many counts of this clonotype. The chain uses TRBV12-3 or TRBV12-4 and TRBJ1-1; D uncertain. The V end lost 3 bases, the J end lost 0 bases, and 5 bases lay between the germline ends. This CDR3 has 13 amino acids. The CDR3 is CASSFSLNTEAFF. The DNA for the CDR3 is TGTGCCAGCAGTTTTAGTTTGAACACTGAAGCTTTCTTT.

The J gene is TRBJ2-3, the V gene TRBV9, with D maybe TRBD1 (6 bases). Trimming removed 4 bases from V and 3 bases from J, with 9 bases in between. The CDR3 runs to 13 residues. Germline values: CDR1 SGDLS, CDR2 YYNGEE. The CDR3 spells CASSLTGTDTQYF. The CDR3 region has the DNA TGTGCCAGCAGCCTCACAGGGACAGATACGCAGTATTTT.

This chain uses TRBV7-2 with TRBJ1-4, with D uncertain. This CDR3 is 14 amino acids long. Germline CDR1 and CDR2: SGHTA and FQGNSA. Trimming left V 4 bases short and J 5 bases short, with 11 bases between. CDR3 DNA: TGTGCCAGCAGCTCTAGCACCAGGAATGAAAAACTGTTTTTT. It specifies CASSSSTRNEKLFF.

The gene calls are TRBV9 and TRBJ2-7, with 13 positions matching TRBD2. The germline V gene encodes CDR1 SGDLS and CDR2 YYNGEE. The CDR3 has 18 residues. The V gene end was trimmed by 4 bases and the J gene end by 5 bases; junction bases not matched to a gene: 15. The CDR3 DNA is TGTGCCAGCAGCCCAAGGGGGACTAGCGGGGCCCAAAGGGACGAGCAGTACTTC. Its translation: CASSPRGTSGAQRDEQYF.

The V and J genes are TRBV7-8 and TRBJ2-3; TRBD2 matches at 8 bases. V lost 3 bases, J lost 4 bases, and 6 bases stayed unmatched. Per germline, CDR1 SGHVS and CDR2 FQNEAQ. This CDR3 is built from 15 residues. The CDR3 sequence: CASSLDGGASDTQYF. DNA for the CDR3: TGTGCCAGCAGCTTGGACGGGGGGGCGTCAGATACGCAGTATTTT. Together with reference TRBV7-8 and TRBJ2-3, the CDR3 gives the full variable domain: GAGVSQSPRYKVAKRGQDVALRCDPISGHVSLFWYQQALGQGPEFLTYFQNEAQLDKSGLPSDRFFAERPEGSVSTLKIQRTQQEDSAVYLCASSLDGGASDTQYFGPGTRLTVL.

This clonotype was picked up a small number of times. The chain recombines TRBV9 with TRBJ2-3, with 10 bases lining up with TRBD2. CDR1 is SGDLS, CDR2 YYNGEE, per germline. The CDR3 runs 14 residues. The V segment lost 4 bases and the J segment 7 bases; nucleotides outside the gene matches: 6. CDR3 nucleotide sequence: TGTGCCAGCAGCACCCAACTAGCGGGGAATACGCAGTATTTT. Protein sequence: CASSTQLAGNTQYF. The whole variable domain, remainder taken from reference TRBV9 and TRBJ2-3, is DSGVTQTPKHLITATGQRVTLRCSPRSGDLSVYWYQQSLDQGLQFLIQYYNGEERAKGNILERFSAQQFPDLHSELNLSSLELGDSALYFCASSTQLAGNTQYFGPGTRLTVL.

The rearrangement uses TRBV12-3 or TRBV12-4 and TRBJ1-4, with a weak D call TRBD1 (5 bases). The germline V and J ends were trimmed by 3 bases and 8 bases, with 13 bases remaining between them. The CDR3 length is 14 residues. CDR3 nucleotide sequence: TGTGCCAGCAGTTTGGCAGGGATAGCGGAAAAACTGTTTTTT. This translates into CASSLAGIAEKLFF.

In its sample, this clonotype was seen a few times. The CDR3 bases are TGTGCCAGCAGCTTAGGTGGGCAGTATAGTGGAAACACCATATATTTT. The encoded protein is CASSLGGQYSGNTIYF. V usage is TRBV7-2 and J usage is TRBJ1-3, with D unclear. There are 16 residues in the CDR3. The germline V gene encodes CDR1 SGHTA and CDR2 FQGNSA. Trimming removed 1 base from V and 3 bases from J, with 13 bases in between.

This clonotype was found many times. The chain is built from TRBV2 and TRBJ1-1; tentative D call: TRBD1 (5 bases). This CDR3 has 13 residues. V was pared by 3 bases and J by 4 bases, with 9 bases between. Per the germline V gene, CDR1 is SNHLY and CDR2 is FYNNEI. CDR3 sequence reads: CASSDGGTTEAFF. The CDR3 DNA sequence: TGTGCCAGCAGTGATGGGGGGACCACTGAAGCTTTCTTT.

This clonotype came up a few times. The CDR3 sequence is CSARAGSRSPLHF. The CDR3 DNA sequence: TGCAGTGCTAGAGCAGGGTCGCGCTCACCCCTCCACTTT. The J gene is TRBJ1-6, the V gene TRBV20-1, with D perhaps matching TRBD1 (5 bases). This CDR3 comprises 13 residues. Trimming removed 1 base from V and 10 bases from J, with 11 bases in between. Per the germline V gene, CDR1 is DFQATT and CDR2 is SNEGSKA (reference sequence).

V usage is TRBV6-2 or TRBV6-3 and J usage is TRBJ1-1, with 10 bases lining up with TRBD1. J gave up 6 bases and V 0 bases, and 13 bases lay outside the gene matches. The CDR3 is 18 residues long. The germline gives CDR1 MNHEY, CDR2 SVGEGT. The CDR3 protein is CASSYSWDRGAAEAEAFF. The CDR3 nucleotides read TGTGCCAGCAGTTACTCGTGGGACAGGGGCGCGGCAGAGGCTGAAGCTTTCTTT.

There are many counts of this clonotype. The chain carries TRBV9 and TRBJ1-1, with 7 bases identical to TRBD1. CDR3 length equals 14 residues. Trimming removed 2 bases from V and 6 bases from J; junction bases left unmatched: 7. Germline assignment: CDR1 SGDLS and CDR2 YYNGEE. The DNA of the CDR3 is TGTGCCAGCAGCGTCGGGGAGGGGGCACCTGAAGCTTTCTTT. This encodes CASSVGEGAPEAFF. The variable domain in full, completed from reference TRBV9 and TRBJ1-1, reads DSGVTQTPKHLITATGQRVTLRCSPRSGDLSVYWYQQSLDQGLQFLIQYYNGEERAKGNILERFSAQQFPDLHSELNLSSLELGDSALYFCASSVGEGAPEAFFGQGTRLTVV.

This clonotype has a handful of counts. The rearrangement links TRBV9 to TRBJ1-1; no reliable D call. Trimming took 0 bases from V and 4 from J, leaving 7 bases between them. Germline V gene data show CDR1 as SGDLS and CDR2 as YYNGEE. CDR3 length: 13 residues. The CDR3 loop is CASSVGELTEAFF. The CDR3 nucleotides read TGTGCCAGCAGCGTAGGGGAGCTCACTGAAGCTTTCTTT.